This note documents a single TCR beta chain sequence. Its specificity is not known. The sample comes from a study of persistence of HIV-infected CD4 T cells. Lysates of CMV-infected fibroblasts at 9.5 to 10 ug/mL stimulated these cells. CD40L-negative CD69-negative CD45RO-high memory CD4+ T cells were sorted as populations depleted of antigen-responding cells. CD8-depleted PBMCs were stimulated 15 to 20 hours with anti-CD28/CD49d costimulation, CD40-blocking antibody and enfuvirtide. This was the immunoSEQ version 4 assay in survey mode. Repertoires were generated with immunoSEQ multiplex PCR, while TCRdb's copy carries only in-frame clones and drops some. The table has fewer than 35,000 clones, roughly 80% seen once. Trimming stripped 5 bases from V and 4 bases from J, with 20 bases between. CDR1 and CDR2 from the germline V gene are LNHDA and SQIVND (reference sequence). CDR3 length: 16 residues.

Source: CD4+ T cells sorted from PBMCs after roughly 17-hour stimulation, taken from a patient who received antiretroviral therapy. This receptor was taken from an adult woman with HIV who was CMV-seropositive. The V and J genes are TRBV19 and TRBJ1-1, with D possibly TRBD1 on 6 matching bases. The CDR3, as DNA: TGTGCCAGTAGTTCCCGATCGGGGGGCCTAGGCACTGAAGCTTTCTTT. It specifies CASSSRSGGLGTEAFF.